This TCR beta chain was obtained from a study of PD-1 blockade in classical Hodgkin lymphoma. Every patient had relapsed following autologous stem cell transplantation, and cohorts differed in brentuximab vedotin exposure. The study's findings and limits: Repertoires differed for reasons still undefined, possibly disease activity or prior therapy. CD4+ TCR diversity rose significantly by C4D1, and CD8+ TCR diversity did not. It was among complete responders that baseline diversity resembled that of newly diagnosed patients. Patients with an early start, nivolumab under 1 year after ASCT, were excluded.

A word on this clone: Its target is not known.

The V gene's germline CDR1 is MNHEY and CDR2 SMNVEV (reference sequence). V shed 5 bases, J shed 5 bases, and the junction held 5 bases outside the gene matches. This CDR3 is 13 amino acids long. Profiled with immunoSEQ multiplex PCR; TCRdb holds only in-frame clones, not every one. Among approximately 43,000 clones, 86% were seen once, and the ten largest hold approximately 6%. The V call is TRBV27, the J call TRBJ2-7, with 8 positions matching TRBD1. The sequences come from peripheral blood mononuclear cells (PBMCs), collected before the second cycle of nivolumab. This TCR came from a human donor with classical Hodgkin lymphoma. This chain's CDR3 is CASSLDRVHEQYF. The CDR3 DNA sequence: TGTGCCAGCAGTCTGGACAGGGTCCACGAGCAGTACTTC.